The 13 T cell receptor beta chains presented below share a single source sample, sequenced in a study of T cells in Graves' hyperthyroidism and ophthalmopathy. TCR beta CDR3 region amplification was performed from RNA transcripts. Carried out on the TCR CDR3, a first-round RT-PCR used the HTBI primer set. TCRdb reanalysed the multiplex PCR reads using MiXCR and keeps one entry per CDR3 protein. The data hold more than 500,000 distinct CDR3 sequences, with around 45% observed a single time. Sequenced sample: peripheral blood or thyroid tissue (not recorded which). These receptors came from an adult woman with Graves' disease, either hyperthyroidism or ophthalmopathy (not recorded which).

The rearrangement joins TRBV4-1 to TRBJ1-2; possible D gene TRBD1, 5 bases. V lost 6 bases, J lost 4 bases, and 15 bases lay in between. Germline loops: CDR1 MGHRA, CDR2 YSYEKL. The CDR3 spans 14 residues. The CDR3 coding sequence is TGCGCCAGCAGTCAGCGGGGGAATGGCTATGGCTACACCTTC. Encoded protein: CASSQRGNGYGYTF.

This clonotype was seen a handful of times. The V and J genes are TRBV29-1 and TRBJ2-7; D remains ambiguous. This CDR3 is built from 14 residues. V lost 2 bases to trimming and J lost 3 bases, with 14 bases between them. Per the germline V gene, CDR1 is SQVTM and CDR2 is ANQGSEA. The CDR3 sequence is CSVEYGNTGYEQYF. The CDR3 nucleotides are TGCAGCGTTGAATACGGCAATACGGGCTACGAGCAGTACTTC.

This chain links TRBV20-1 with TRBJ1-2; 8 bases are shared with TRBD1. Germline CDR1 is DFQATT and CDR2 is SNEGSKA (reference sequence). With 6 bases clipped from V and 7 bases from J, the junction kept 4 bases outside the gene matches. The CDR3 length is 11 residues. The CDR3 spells CSAVTGAGYTF. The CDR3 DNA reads TGCAGTGCCGTGACAGGGGCTGGCTACACCTTC.

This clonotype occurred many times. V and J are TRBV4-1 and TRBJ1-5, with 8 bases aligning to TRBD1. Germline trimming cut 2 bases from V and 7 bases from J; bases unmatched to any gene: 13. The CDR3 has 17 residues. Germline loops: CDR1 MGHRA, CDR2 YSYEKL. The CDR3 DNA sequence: TGCGCCAGCAGCCAACCCCCTACCGGACAGGGTGGACAGCCCCAGCATTTT. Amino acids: CASSQPPTGQGGQPQHF.

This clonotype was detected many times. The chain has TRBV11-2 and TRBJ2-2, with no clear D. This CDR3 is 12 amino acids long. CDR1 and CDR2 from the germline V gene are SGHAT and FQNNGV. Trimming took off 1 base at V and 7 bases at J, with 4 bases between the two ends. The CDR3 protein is CASSLVFGELFF. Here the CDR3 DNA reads TGTGCCAGCAGCTTAGTGTTCGGGGAGCTGTTTTTT.

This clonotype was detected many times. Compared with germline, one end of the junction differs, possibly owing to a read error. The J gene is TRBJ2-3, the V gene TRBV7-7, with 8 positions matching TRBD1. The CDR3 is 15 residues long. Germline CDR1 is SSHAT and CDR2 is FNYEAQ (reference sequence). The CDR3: CASSLQGATTDTQYF. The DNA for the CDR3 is TGTGCTAGCAGCTTGCAGGGGGCAACGACAGATACGCAGTATTTT.

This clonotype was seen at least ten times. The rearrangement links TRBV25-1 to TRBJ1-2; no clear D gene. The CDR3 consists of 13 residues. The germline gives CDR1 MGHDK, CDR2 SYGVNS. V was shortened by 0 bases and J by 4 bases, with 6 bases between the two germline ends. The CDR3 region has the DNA TGTGCCAGCAGTGAATACGGACTCTATGGCTACACCTTC. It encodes CASSEYGLYGYTF.

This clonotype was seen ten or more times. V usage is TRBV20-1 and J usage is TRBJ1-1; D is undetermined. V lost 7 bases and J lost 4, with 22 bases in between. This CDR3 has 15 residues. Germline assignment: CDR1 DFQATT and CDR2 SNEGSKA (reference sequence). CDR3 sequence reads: CSVEALGALGTEAFF. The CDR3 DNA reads TGCAGTGTTGAGGCCCTTGGAGCCCTGGGCACTGAAGCTTTCTTT.

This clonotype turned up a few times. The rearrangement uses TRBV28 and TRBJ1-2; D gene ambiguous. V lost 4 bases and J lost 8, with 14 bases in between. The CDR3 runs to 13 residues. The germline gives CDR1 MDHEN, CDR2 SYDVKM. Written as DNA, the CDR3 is TGTGCCAGCAGTTCTCTTTTGGTAGGGGGCTACACCTTC. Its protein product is CASSSLLVGGYTF.

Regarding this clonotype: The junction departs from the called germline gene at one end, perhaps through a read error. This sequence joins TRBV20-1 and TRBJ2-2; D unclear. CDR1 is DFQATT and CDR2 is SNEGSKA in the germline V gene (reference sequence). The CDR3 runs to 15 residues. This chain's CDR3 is CSARGRNANAGELFF. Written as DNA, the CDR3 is TGCAGTGCTAGAGGCAGGAACGCGAACGCCGGGGAGCTGTTTTTT.

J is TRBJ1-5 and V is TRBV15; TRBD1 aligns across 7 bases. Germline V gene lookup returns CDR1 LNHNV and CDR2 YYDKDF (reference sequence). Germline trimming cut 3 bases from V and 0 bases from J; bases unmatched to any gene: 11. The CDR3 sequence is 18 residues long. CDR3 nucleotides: TGTGCCACCAGCAGCGTCTTTCTTGGGGACAGTAGCAATCAGCCCCAGCATTTT. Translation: CATSSVFLGDSSNQPQHF.

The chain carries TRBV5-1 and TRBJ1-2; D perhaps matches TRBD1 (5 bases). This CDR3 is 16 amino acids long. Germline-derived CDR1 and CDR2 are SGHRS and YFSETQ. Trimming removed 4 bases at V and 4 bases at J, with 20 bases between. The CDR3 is CASSAKLPLGGYGYTF. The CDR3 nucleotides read TGCGCCAGCAGCGCAAAACTCCCATTGGGGGGCTATGGCTACACCTTC.

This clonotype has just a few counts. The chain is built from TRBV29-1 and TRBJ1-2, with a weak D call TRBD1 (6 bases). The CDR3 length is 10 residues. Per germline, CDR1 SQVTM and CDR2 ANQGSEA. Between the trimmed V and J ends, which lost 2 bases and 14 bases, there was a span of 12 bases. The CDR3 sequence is CSVERQVGTF. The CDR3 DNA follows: TGCAGCGTTGAAAGACAGGTCGGAACCTTC.